The 7 T cell receptor beta chains listed next were all sequenced from one sample in a study of technical replicates of blood from several donors (dated 2017 in TCRdb). Library generation was performed with the immunoSEQ multiplex PCR assay. Here the immuneACCESS table is served through TCRdb, limited to in-frame sequences with V and J called. Missing clones are a known gap in these copies; in checked studies unresolved V genes cover under half, and the rest lacks a known reason. This sample comprises 55,000 to 85,000 clones, approximately 96% of them detected only once. The top ten clonotypes cover 0.2% to 0.25% of the sample. Sequenced: T cells isolated from PBMCs. Receptor source: a human donor in good health.

V and J are TRBV5-1 and TRBJ2-1; a possible D gene is TRBD1 (6 bases). Trimming took off 4 bases at V and 3 bases at J, with 17 bases between the two ends. Germline values: CDR1 SGHRS, CDR2 YFSETQ. This CDR3 is built from 16 residues. The CDR3 loop reads CASSPQIQGSYNEQFF. CDR3 DNA sequence: TGCGCCAGCAGCCCGCAAATCCAGGGGAGCTACAATGAGCAGTTCTTC.

The chain links TRBV2 to TRBJ1-4; D remains ambiguous. This CDR3 has 15 amino acids. Between the trimmed V and J ends, which lost 3 bases and 0 bases, there was a span of 8 bases. Germline CDR1 and CDR2: SNHLY and FYNNEI. The CDR3 is CASSDSPSTNEKLFF. CDR3 DNA: TGTGCCAGCAGTGATTCTCCTTCAACTAATGAAAAACTGTTTTTT.

In its sample, this clone was seen once. The rearrangement uses TRBV7-8 and TRBJ2-5, with 8 bases matching TRBD2. Germline CDR1 reads SGHVS; CDR2 reads FQNEAQ. Trimming cost V 7 bases and J 0 bases; bases outside gene matches: 7. This CDR3 is built from 15 residues. The CDR3 sequence: CASIRGLGNQETQYF. CDR3 sequence (DNA): TGTGCCAGCATCAGGGGACTAGGGAACCAAGAGACCCAGTACTTC. The whole variable domain, remainder taken from reference TRBV7-8 and TRBJ2-5, is GAGVSQSPRYKVAKRGQDVALRCDPISGHVSLFWYQQALGQGPEFLTYFQNEAQLDKSGLPSDRFFAERPEGSVSTLKIQRTQQEDSAVYLCASIRGLGNQETQYFGPGTRLLVL.

The genes are TRBV13 and TRBJ2-5; D call uncertain. CDR3 length: 11 residues. The V gene's germline CDR1 is PRHDT and CDR2 FYEKMQ (reference sequence). V was pared by 5 bases and J by 5 bases, with 6 bases between. This CDR3 reads CASSQSETQYF. The CDR3 nucleotides are TGTGCCAGCAGCCAAAGCGAGACCCAGTACTTC.

CDR3 in amino acids: CAIKSGQGTEAFF. The CDR3 DNA reads as TGTGCCATCAAGTCAGGACAGGGCACTGAAGCTTTCTTT. The chain employs TRBV10-3 and TRBJ1-1; the match to TRBD1 covers 8 bases. V trimming: 7 bases; J trimming: 4 bases; junction bases outside the gene matches: 5. Germline V gene data show CDR1 as ENHRY and CDR2 as SYGVKD. The CDR3 is 13 residues long.

The chain uses TRBV7-2 and TRBJ2-7; D is unresolved. The germline V gene encodes CDR1 SGHTA and CDR2 FQGNSA. The V gene lost 1 base and the J gene lost 5 bases, with 9 bases spanning the gap. CDR3 length equals 13 residues. For the CDR3, the DNA is TGTGCCAGCAGCTTAGGTTACCCGGACGAGCAGTACTTC. Translated, it gives CASSLGYPDEQYF.

The chain couples TRBV25-1 to TRBJ2-5; the D gene is possibly TRBD2 (6 bases). Trimming cost V 4 bases and J 5 bases, with 17 bases left between them. In germline, CDR1 is MGHDK, CDR2 SYGVNS. This CDR3 is 15 amino acids long. CDR3 bases: TGTGCCAGCAGTGTGGGAGGTCGCGGCGGGGAGACCCAGTACTTC. Translating gives CASSVGGRGGETQYF.